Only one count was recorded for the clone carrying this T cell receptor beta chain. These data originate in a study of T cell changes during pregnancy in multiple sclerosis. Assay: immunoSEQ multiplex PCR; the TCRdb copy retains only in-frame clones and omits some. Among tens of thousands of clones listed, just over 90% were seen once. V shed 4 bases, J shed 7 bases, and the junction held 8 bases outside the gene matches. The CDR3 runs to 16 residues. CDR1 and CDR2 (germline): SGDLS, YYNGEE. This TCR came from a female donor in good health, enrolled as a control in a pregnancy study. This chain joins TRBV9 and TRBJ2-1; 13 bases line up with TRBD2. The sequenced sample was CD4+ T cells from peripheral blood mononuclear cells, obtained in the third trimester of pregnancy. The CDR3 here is CASSPGGTSGMNEQFF. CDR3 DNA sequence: TGTGCCAGCAGCCCCGGGGGGACTAGCGGGATGAATGAGCAGTTCTTC. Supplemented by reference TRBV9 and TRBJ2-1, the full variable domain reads DSGVTQTPKHLITATGQRVTLRCSPRSGDLSVYWYQQSLDQGLQFLIQYYNGEERAKGNILERFSAQQFPDLHSELNLSSLELGDSALYFCASSPGGTSGMNEQFFGPGTRLTVL.